This T cell receptor (beta chain) was sequenced for a study of regulatory T cells in long-lasting Graves disease (dated by TCRdb to about 2021). For the wider study: Persistent Graves' disease meant more than 5 years of antithyroid drug treatment with TSH receptor autoantibodies that stayed positive. Patients with persistent Graves' disease were compared with patients with newly diagnosed Graves' disease using TCR sequencing and RNA sequencing of peripheral blood. TCR sequencing covered roughly 13 persistent and around 20 newly diagnosed Graves' disease patients, about 35 samples in total. Persistent Graves' disease patients in the clinical cohort had taken antithyroid drugs for around 11 years on average. The study was registered as a clinical trial and conducted in China.

Taken from cysteine to phenylalanine, the CDR3 has 14 residues. This entry keeps only the CDR3 DNA: 42 bases, framed from base 1. V is cut by 8 bases and J by 7 bases, and the space between the germline ends is 17 bases. CDR1 is given as MNHNS and CDR2 as SASEGT, both from the germline V gene. At least ten counts were recorded for this clonotype. It lacks a known antigen. Base qualities are not recorded, but no much larger clone differs from it by a single base. Study-level results and caveats: Only the TCR beta chain was sequenced and analyzed. Only peripheral blood was studied, because thyroid tissue, the primary lesion, was inaccessible. Persistent patients shared more public clonotypes among themselves (fewer than 3,000) than newly diagnosed patients did (approximately 970). Lower TCR Shannon entropy and fewer highly expanded clones were observed in persistent Graves' disease patients than in newly diagnosed patients, which suggested clonal expansion. TRBV28, TRBJ1-2 and TRBJ2-5 were preferentially used in persistent disease, while TRBV20-1 and TRBJ2-1 were favored in newly diagnosed disease. The authors acknowledged the small sample size as a limitation that may reduce accuracy.

The sample's time point label is to be understood as: persistent/refractory GD, antithyroid drugs over 5 years with positive TRAb. For both TCR sequencing and RNA sequencing, RNA was extracted from PBMCs using TRIzol. The diagnosis of Graves' disease was made according to American Thyroid Association guidelines. Patients were recruited from an endocrinology department in Xi'an, China. Each patient gave about 10 milliliters of peripheral blood, collected in an EDTA anticoagulant tube. PBMCs were isolated by Ficoll Paque Plus density gradient separation without further T cell sorting. RNA quality was checked with an Agilent 2100 Bioanalyzer and agarose gel, and concentration with a NanoDrop 2000. To prepare the library, multiplex PCR was applied. Sequencing was carried out with an Illumina HiSeq 4000. To build TCR beta libraries, CDR3 regions were amplified by Arm-PCR using iRepertoire HTBI primers. PCR products were gel purified before sequencing. Regarding the original processing steps: Across samples, some 62 TRBV and 12 to 15 TRBJ segments were identified and used for gene usage analysis of CDR3 amino acid clonotypes. COPE and FqMerger were used to merge the filtered high-quality paired reads into contigs. BLAST was used to align contigs to the IMGT TRBV, TRBD and TRBJ reference genes, and CDR3 was defined following IMGT. Any clonotype with a frequency above 0.1% was counted as a highly expanded clone. Shannon entropy was used to measure repertoire diversity, and the Gini coefficient was used to measure V-J evenness. Clonotypes shared by more than one individual were considered public. TCRdb's own reprocessing of the public reads used fastp at Q25 and MiXCR and kept productive beta chains. Rows matching on CDR3 protein sequence are summarized as one entry with the most common DNA and genes. The V and J calls come from TCRdb's annotation, not from the publication. This sample gives roughly 400,000 distinct CDR3 sequences in total; approximately 22% of them show up just once. The ten most abundant clones make up 13% to 15% of the sample.

The TCR comes from a female donor with Graves disease. This material consisted of peripheral blood mononuclear cells (PBMCs), taken when the disease was refractory, from a patient treated with antithyroid drugs. The chain is encoded by TRBV6-1 joined to TRBJ1-4, with TRBD1 perhaps the D gene, on 6 matching bases. The DNA reads TGTGCCAGCCAGATCCGACAGGTCTCTGAAAAACTGTTTTTT. This gives the protein CASQIRQVSEKLFF.